This is a list of T cell receptor beta chains from one sample in a study of chemoradiotherapy in HPV16-positive cancers. The protocol was immunoSEQ multiplex PCR, while the TCRdb copy is restricted to in-frame clones and leaves out a portion. The sample consists of 25,000 to 35,000 clones, around 90% of them appearing once. Sequencing was performed on blood, taken from a patient who underwent chemoradiotherapy. The origin of the receptors is a human donor with HPV-associated anogenital cancer. Each CDR3 is given with its conserved first and last residue. The D gene is left open where the match is weak. Clone size is not always given. Where it is, it says once, few, many or a class for expanded clones.

j_call: TRBJ1-3; clone_size: .; v_call: TRBV5-1; d_call: .; cdr3_nt: TGCGCCAGCAGCTTCTCGGCTCAGGGAGCTGGAAACACCATATATTTT; cdr3_aa: CASSFSAQGAGNTIYF
j_call: TRBJ2-7; clone_size: .; v_call: TRBV5-1; d_call: .; cdr3_nt: TGCGCCAGCAGCTTAAAGCGGGCTCCGGCCTACGAGCAGTACTTC; cdr3_aa: CASSLKRAPAYEQYF
j_call: TRBJ2-7; clone_size: .; v_call: TRBV18; d_call: TRBD1; cdr3_nt: TGTGCCAGCTCACCACCCTCGCAGGGGGCTTACGAGCAGTACTTC; cdr3_aa: CASSPPSQGAYEQYF
j_call: TRBJ2-1; clone_size: .; v_call: TRBV6-6; d_call: TRBD2; cdr3_nt: TGTGCCAGTCAACTTGGACTAGCGGGAGACCTAGGAGAGCAGTTCTTC; cdr3_aa: CASQLGLAGDLGEQFF
j_call: TRBJ2-2; clone_size: .; v_call: TRBV19; d_call: .; cdr3_nt: TGTGCCAGTAGTATAGGATACGGGACCGGGGAGCTGTTTTTT; cdr3_aa: CASSIGYGTGELFF
j_call: TRBJ1-1; clone_size: .; v_call: TRBV5-4; d_call: .; cdr3_nt: TGTGCCAGCAGCTTGGTCAGCTTGGGAACTGAAGCTTTCTTT; cdr3_aa: CASSLVSLGTEAFF
j_call: TRBJ1-1; clone_size: .; v_call: TRBV18; d_call: .; cdr3_nt: TGTGCCAGCTCCACCCCCGCCGACAGAGCCTATGAAGCTTTCTTT; cdr3_aa: CASSTPADRAYEAFF
j_call: TRBJ1-2; clone_size: .; v_call: TRBV7-2; d_call: .; cdr3_nt: TGTGCCAGCAGCTCGGCGGGGGGAGGGGGCTACACCTTC; cdr3_aa: CASSSAGGGGYTF
j_call: TRBJ2-7; clone_size: .; v_call: TRBV27; d_call: TRBD1; cdr3_nt: TGTGCCAGTCCGGGACAGGGCTACGAGCAGTACTTC; cdr3_aa: CASPGQGYEQYF
j_call: TRBJ2-1; clone_size: few; v_call: TRBV9; d_call: .; cdr3_nt: TGTGCCAGCAGCGTAGGAGACGGCTACAATGAGCAGTTCTTC; cdr3_aa: CASSVGDGYNEQFF
j_call: TRBJ2-3; clone_size: .; v_call: TRBV27; d_call: TRBD2; cdr3_nt: TGTGCCAGGATACGTAGGCTAGCGGGGGAAACAGATACGCAGTATTTT; cdr3_aa: CARIRRLAGETDTQYF
j_call: TRBJ1-6; clone_size: .; v_call: TRBV4-2; d_call: TRBD1; cdr3_nt: TGTGCCAGCGCTCCGGGACAGGGGGATAATTCACCCCTCCACTTT; cdr3_aa: CASAPGQGDNSPLHF
j_call: TRBJ2-3; clone_size: .; v_call: TRBV5-4; d_call: TRBD2; cdr3_nt: TGTGCCAGCAGCTCCCGCCTAGCGGGGGAAAGCACAGATACGCAGTATTTT; cdr3_aa: CASSSRLAGESTDTQYF
j_call: TRBJ2-2; clone_size: .; v_call: TRBV7-2; d_call: TRBD2; cdr3_nt: TGTGCCAGCAGCTTATGGCGGGGGGGCGTCGGGGAGCTGTTTTTT; cdr3_aa: CASSLWRGGVGELFF
j_call: TRBJ2-5; clone_size: .; v_call: TRBV7-2; d_call: .; cdr3_nt: TGTGCCAGCAGCCGGAGTCATGGGGAGACCCAGTACTTC; cdr3_aa: CASSRSHGETQYF
j_call: TRBJ2-6; clone_size: .; v_call: TRBV7-2; d_call: .; cdr3_nt: TGTGCCAGCAGCTTTGCGGGGGCCTCTGGGGCCAACGTCCTGACTTTC; cdr3_aa: CASSFAGASGANVLTF
j_call: TRBJ1-1; clone_size: .; v_call: TRBV10-3; d_call: TRBD1; cdr3_nt: TGTGCCATCGGGCGGACAGGGGATACTGAAGCTTTCTTT; cdr3_aa: CAIGRTGDTEAFF
j_call: TRBJ2-3; clone_size: .; v_call: TRBV5-1; d_call: TRBD2; cdr3_nt: TGCGCCAGCAGCTTCCCACTAGCGGGGCTTATCACAGATACGCAGTATTTT; cdr3_aa: CASSFPLAGLITDTQYF
j_call: TRBJ1-2; clone_size: .; v_call: TRBV30; d_call: TRBD1; cdr3_nt: TGTGCCTGGAGTGTACACAGGGGCACAATCCTAGTCGGGGGTTATGGCTACACCTTC; cdr3_aa: CAWSVHRGTILVGGYGYTF
j_call: TRBJ2-6; clone_size: .; v_call: TRBV19; d_call: .; cdr3_nt: TGTGCCAGTAGTATCAGGTGGGCTGGGGCCAACGTCCTGACTTTC; cdr3_aa: CASSIRWAGANVLTF
j_call: TRBJ1-1; clone_size: .; v_call: TRBV5-4; d_call: TRBD1; cdr3_nt: TGTGCCAGCAGCCCGGACAGGGGAAGGGAGACTGAAGCTTTCTTT; cdr3_aa: CASSPDRGRETEAFF
j_call: TRBJ1-2; clone_size: .; v_call: TRBV18; d_call: .; cdr3_nt: TGTGCCAGCTCACCACCGGGATTGTCACAGGGCTGGAATGGCTACACCTTC; cdr3_aa: CASSPPGLSQGWNGYTF
j_call: TRBJ2-7; clone_size: .; v_call: TRBV7-6; d_call: TRBD2; cdr3_nt: TGTGCCAGCAGCCGTAGCGGGGGCCTCTCCTACGAGCAGTACTTC; cdr3_aa: CASSRSGGLSYEQYF
j_call: TRBJ2-3; clone_size: .; v_call: TRBV16; d_call: TRBD1; cdr3_nt: TGTGCCAGCAGCCACAGGGGGCGCCCAGATACGCAGTATTTT; cdr3_aa: CASSHRGRPDTQYF
j_call: TRBJ1-1; clone_size: .; v_call: TRBV4-3; d_call: TRBD1; cdr3_nt: TGCGCCAGCAGTCATTCCCAACAGGGGGCGAAGACTGAAGCTTTCTTT; cdr3_aa: CASSHSQQGAKTEAFF
j_call: TRBJ1-5; clone_size: .; v_call: TRBV6-1; d_call: .; cdr3_nt: TGTGCCAGCTCACTGCTGGGCTATCAGCCCCAGCATTTT; cdr3_aa: CASSLLGYQPQHF
j_call: TRBJ1-5; clone_size: .; v_call: TRBV19; d_call: .; cdr3_nt: TGTGCCAGCCGTTCTGCCGGGGCCATCAATCAGCCCCAGCATTTT; cdr3_aa: CASRSAGAINQPQHF
j_call: TRBJ1-2; clone_size: .; v_call: TRBV6-5; d_call: .; cdr3_nt: TGTGCCAGCAGCAACAGGGAGGGCTATGGCTACACCTTC; cdr3_aa: CASSNREGYGYTF
j_call: TRBJ1-1; clone_size: once; v_call: TRBV5-1; d_call: .; cdr3_nt: TGCGCCAGCAGCTTGGTAGGGACTAACACTGAAGCTTTCTTT; cdr3_aa: CASSLVGTNTEAFF
j_call: TRBJ2-1; clone_size: .; v_call: TRBV4-1; d_call: .; cdr3_nt: TGCGCCAGCAGTCGGGGGTCCCGCGGTGAGCAGTTCTTC; cdr3_aa: CASSRGSRGEQFF
j_call: TRBJ2-3; clone_size: .; v_call: TRBV14; d_call: .; cdr3_nt: TGTGCCAGCAGTCGACCCGAAGCCCTCTCCACAGATACGCAGTATTTT; cdr3_aa: CASSRPEALSTDTQYF
j_call: TRBJ1-1; clone_size: .; v_call: TRBV9; d_call: .; cdr3_nt: TGTGCCAGCAGCGTAGCGGGGGGCCACACTGAAGCTTTCTTT; cdr3_aa: CASSVAGGHTEAFF
j_call: TRBJ2-7; clone_size: .; v_call: TRBV11-2; d_call: .; cdr3_nt: TGTGCCAGCAGCCAAGGGGCATTCTCCTACGAGCAGTACTTC; cdr3_aa: CASSQGAFSYEQYF
j_call: TRBJ1-2; clone_size: .; v_call: TRBV10-3; d_call: .; cdr3_nt: TGTGCCATCAGTGATCAGTACTATGGCTACACCTTC; cdr3_aa: CAISDQYYGYTF
j_call: TRBJ2-7; clone_size: .; v_call: TRBV5-6; d_call: .; cdr3_nt: TGTGCCAGCAACCGAGCGGATAACGAGCAGTACTTC; cdr3_aa: CASNRADNEQYF
j_call: TRBJ2-3; clone_size: .; v_call: TRBV5-5; d_call: TRBD2; cdr3_nt: TGTGCCAGCAGTCCCTGGGGACTAGCGGGCCGGGGCGCAGATACGCAGTATTTT; cdr3_aa: CASSPWGLAGRGADTQYF
j_call: TRBJ2-7; clone_size: .; v_call: TRBV5-1; d_call: TRBD2; cdr3_nt: TGCGCCAGCAGCCTAATAGCGGGCCCCTCCTACGAGCAGTACTTC; cdr3_aa: CASSLIAGPSYEQYF
j_call: TRBJ2-3; clone_size: once; v_call: TRBV12-5; d_call: .; cdr3_nt: TGTGCTAGTGGTTTGAATCTAGCGTCGTCAGATACGCAGTATTTT; cdr3_aa: CASGLNLASSDTQYF
j_call: TRBJ2-3; clone_size: .; v_call: TRBV18; d_call: .; cdr3_nt: TGTGCCAGCTCACCATCGGAATCGGGCACAGATACGCAGTATTTT; cdr3_aa: CASSPSESGTDTQYF
j_call: TRBJ2-2; clone_size: .; v_call: TRBV6-5; d_call: TRBD2; cdr3_nt: TGTGCCAGCAGCCCGGGACTAGCGGGGACCGGGGAGCTGTTTTTT; cdr3_aa: CASSPGLAGTGELFF
j_call: TRBJ1-1; clone_size: .; v_call: TRBV5-6; d_call: .; cdr3_nt: TGTGCCAGCAGCTTTGGGGGAAACACTGAAGCTTTCTTT; cdr3_aa: CASSFGGNTEAFF
j_call: TRBJ2-3; clone_size: .; v_call: TRBV12-2; d_call: .; cdr3_nt: TGTGCAAGTCGCTTTTCCGATTTTAGCACAGATACGCAGTATTTT; cdr3_aa: CASRFSDFSTDTQYF
j_call: TRBJ2-1; clone_size: .; v_call: TRBV6-5; d_call: .; cdr3_nt: TGTGCCAGCAGGCCAGCGTGGGAGCAGTTCTTC; cdr3_aa: CASRPAWEQFF
j_call: TRBJ2-2; clone_size: .; v_call: TRBV10-2; d_call: TRBD2; cdr3_nt: TGCGCCACCCGAGGGGGACTAGCCCCTTACGGGGAGCTGTTTTTT; cdr3_aa: CATRGGLAPYGELFF
j_call: TRBJ2-7; clone_size: once; v_call: TRBV27; d_call: TRBD1; cdr3_nt: TGTGCCAGCAGTTCTACAGGGGCCTACGAGCAGTACTTC; cdr3_aa: CASSSTGAYEQYF
j_call: TRBJ2-7; clone_size: .; v_call: TRBV29-1; d_call: .; cdr3_nt: TGCAGCGTTGGGACAGCGTTTACCTACGAGCAGTACTTC; cdr3_aa: CSVGTAFTYEQYF
j_call: TRBJ1-3; clone_size: .; v_call: TRBV7-9; d_call: .; cdr3_nt: TGTGCCAGCAGCCCACCCACAAACACCATATATTTT; cdr3_aa: CASSPPTNTIYF
j_call: TRBJ2-7; clone_size: .; v_call: TRBV4-1; d_call: .; cdr3_nt: TGCGCCAGCAGCCGACGACTGGACTCCTACGAGCAGTACTTC; cdr3_aa: CASSRRLDSYEQYF
j_call: TRBJ2-3; clone_size: .; v_call: TRBV4-1; d_call: .; cdr3_nt: TGCGCCAGCAGCCGCGAAGGCGGATTTAGCACAGATACGCAGTATTTT; cdr3_aa: CASSREGGFSTDTQYF
j_call: TRBJ2-2; clone_size: .; v_call: TRBV28; d_call: .; cdr3_nt: TGTGCCAGCAGCCTGATTGGCCCCGGGGAGCTGTTTTTT; cdr3_aa: CASSLIGPGELFF
j_call: TRBJ2-7; clone_size: .; v_call: TRBV5-1; d_call: TRBD1; cdr3_nt: TGCGCCAGCAGCACGCGTGGACAGGGGGAGGACGAGCAGTACTTC; cdr3_aa: CASSTRGQGEDEQYF